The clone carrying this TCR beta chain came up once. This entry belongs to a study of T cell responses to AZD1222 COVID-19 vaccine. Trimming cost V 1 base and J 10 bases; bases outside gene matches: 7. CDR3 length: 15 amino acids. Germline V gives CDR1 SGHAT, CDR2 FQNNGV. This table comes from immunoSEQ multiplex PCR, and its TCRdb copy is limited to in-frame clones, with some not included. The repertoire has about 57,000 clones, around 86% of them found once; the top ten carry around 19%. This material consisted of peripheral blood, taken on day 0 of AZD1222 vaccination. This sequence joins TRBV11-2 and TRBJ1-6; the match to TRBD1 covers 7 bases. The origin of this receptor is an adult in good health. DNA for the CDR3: TGTGCCAGCAGCTTAGGGATCAGGGGGGTATCACCCCTCCACTTT. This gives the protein CASSLGIRGVSPLHF. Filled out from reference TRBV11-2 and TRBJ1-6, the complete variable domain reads EAGVAQSPRYKIIEKRQSVAFWCNPISGHATLYWYQQILGQGPKLLIQFQNNGVVDDSQLPKDRFSAERLKGVDSTLKIQPAKLEDSAVYLCASSLGIRGVSPLHFGNGTRLTVT.